The clone carrying this TCR beta chain was found once. Its matching antigen is unknown. The protocol was immunoSEQ multiplex PCR, while the TCRdb copy is restricted to in-frame clones and leaves out a portion. In the table there are 150,000 or so clones, roughly nine tenths of which are singletons. With V trimmed by 3 bases and J by 6 bases, 16 bases remained unmatched. The CDR3 covers 18 residues. Germline V gene data show CDR1 as SGHVT and CDR2 as SQSDAQ. The sample is drawn from a study of T cell responses to AZD1222 COVID-19 vaccine. Study results and limitations: It was only after the peak T cell response that any repertoires were sampled. It should be noted that donors were predominantly white British and more often female, and clonal diversity was possibly underestimated. Spike as a whole was targeted by vaccine-associated CD4 TCRs, dominant at 160-218 and 743-854.

V is TRBV7-4 and J is TRBJ1-1, with 10 positions matching TRBD1. This TCR was recovered from an adult in good health. The specimen was peripheral blood, collected on day 0 of AZD1222 vaccination. The CDR3 loop reads CASSFRSPGQGLGAEAFF. CDR3 DNA: TGTGCCAGCAGCTTTAGATCCCCGGGACAGGGGTTGGGGGCTGAAGCTTTCTTT. Together with reference TRBV7-4 and TRBJ1-1, the CDR3 gives the full variable domain: GAGVSQSPRYKVAKRGRDVALRCDSISGHVTLYWYRQTLGQGSEVLTYSQSDAQRDKSGRPSGRFSAERPERSVSTLKIQRTEQGDSAVYLCASSFRSPGQGLGAEAFFGQGTRLTVV.